Below, 23 T cell receptor beta chains from the same sample are listed, as sequenced in a study of T cells expressing NK-cell markers. TCRdb reprocessed the 5' RACE reads, with one entry per CDR3 protein and no DNA. The table for this sample gives roughly 450,000 distinct CDR3 sequences. Sequencing input: blood T cells: a sorted CD56 or NKG2C T cell subset, CD4+ or CD8+ T cells, or bulk PBMC T cells (not recorded which). The receptor source for this set is a woman aged 50 to 60 in good health.

The gene calls are TRBV6-2 or TRBV6-3 and TRBJ1-1. This CDR3 has 16 amino acids. Germline V gives CDR1 MNHEY, CDR2 SVGEGT. The CDR3: CASSYSTSTVAIEAFF.

The genes are TRBV7-9 and TRBJ2-1; the TCRdb D gene call, TRBD2, has no DNA to confirm it. The CDR3 has 16 residues. Germline V gene data show CDR1 as SEHNR and CDR2 as FQNEAQ (reference sequence). The CDR3 loop reads CASSWRLAGAYNEQFF.

The chain joins TRBV4-2 to TRBJ2-1; TCRdb lists TRBD1, though no DNA is available to test this call. The CDR3 consists of 17 residues. The germline V gene has CDR1 LGHNA and CDR2 YNFKEQ. This chain's CDR3 is CASSQDAPGSSYNEQFF.

This chain joins TRBV29-1 and TRBJ2-1; the D call from TCRdb, TRBD1, cannot be confirmed without DNA. The CDR3 runs to 12 residues. Per germline, CDR1 SQVTM and CDR2 ANQGSEA. This chain's CDR3 is CSESTGGHEQFF.

J is TRBJ1-4 and V is TRBV10-3; absent DNA, TCRdb's TRBD1 call cannot be checked. This CDR3 is built from 15 residues. The germline gives CDR1 ENHRY, CDR2 SYGVKD. The CDR3 loop reads CAISPGKTTNEKLFF.

This chain uses TRBV25-1 with TRBJ2-1; TCRdb picks TRBD2, but there is no DNA to check that call. Germline values: CDR1 MGHDK, CDR2 SYGVNS. The CDR3 runs 16 residues. The CDR3 sequence: CASSSTSGVPYNEQFF.

The chain couples TRBV29-1 to TRBJ1-4; the D call of TRBD1 rests on TCRdb alone, since no DNA is present to check it. CDR3 length: 13 amino acids. Germline V CDR1 and CDR2: SQVTM, ANQGSEA. The CDR3 reads CSTRDTPNEKLFF.

The V call is TRBV7-8, the J call TRBJ2-1; absent DNA, TCRdb's TRBD1 call cannot be checked. The CDR3 totals 15 residues. The germline V gene encodes CDR1 SGHVS and CDR2 FQNEAQ. CDR3 region: CASSPGRSSYNEQFF.

J is TRBJ1-4 and V is TRBV30. The CDR3 extends over 14 amino acids. Germline CDR1 and CDR2: GTSNPN and SVGIG (reference sequence). Here the CDR3 reads CAWSSTGIEEKLFF.

The genes are TRBV7-9 and TRBJ2-5. The CDR3 covers 14 residues. Germline V gene sequence: CDR1 SEHNR, CDR2 FQNEAQ (reference sequence). The CDR3 sequence is CASSSGRYQETQYF.

The CDR3 reads CSASLAGTGSVGELFF. The genes are TRBV20-1 and TRBJ2-2; the TCRdb call, TRBD1, lacks DNA for checking. CDR1 is DFQATT and CDR2 is SNEGSKA in the germline V gene (reference sequence). The CDR3 covers 16 residues.

The chain is built from TRBV5-1 and TRBJ2-4; TCRdb's D call of TRBD2 is untestable without DNA. This CDR3 has 14 amino acids. The V gene's germline CDR1 is SGHRS and CDR2 YFSETQ. The CDR3 spells CASSLVQGGNIQYF.

This chain links TRBV20-1 with TRBJ2-5. Germline loops: CDR1 DFQATT, CDR2 SNEGSKA (reference sequence). The CDR3 runs to 12 residues. This chain's CDR3 is CSARGFDETQYF.

The chain carries TRBV4-1 and TRBJ2-3; TCRdb gives TRBD2 as the D gene, but with no DNA this cannot be confirmed. Germline V gene sequence: CDR1 MGHRA, CDR2 YSYEKL. This CDR3 has 16 amino acids. CDR3 region: CASSRGAGGPVDTQYF.

The chain's CDR3 is CASSQEGGPITDTQYF. The rearrangement links TRBV5-1 to TRBJ2-3; the D call of TRBD2 rests on TCRdb alone, since no DNA is present to check it. This CDR3 comprises 16 residues. Germline CDR1 SGHRS, CDR2 YFSETQ.

This chain joins TRBV5-1 and TRBJ2-5; TCRdb proposes TRBD1, but this gene call is untestable without DNA. Per the germline V gene, CDR1 is SGHRS and CDR2 is YFSETQ. There are 15 residues in the CDR3. CDR3 sequence: CASSLSSRGPMAQYF.

This chain joins TRBV19 and TRBJ1-1. Germline V gives CDR1 LNHDA, CDR2 SQIVND (reference sequence). This CDR3 spans 14 amino acids. The CDR3 loop reads CASSISRGQSGAFF.

This sequence joins TRBV28 and TRBJ2-5; TCRdb's D call, TRBD1, is unchecked because there is no DNA. This CDR3 contains 14 residues. Per germline, CDR1 MDHEN and CDR2 SYDVKM. The CDR3 loop is CASSLSGWEKTQYF.

The chain links TRBV6-5 to TRBJ1-1; without DNA, the TCRdb call of TRBD1 cannot be checked. The germline V gene encodes CDR1 MNHEY and CDR2 SVGAGI. This CDR3 comprises 15 residues. The CDR3 here is CASSRRTGSNTEAFF.

The chain joins TRBV27 to TRBJ2-1; TCRdb reports TRBD2, a call that lacks DNA to check it against. This CDR3 spans 18 amino acids. Germline V lookup: CDR1 MNHEY, CDR2 SMNVEV (reference sequence). This CDR3 reads CASSLSTSGSYPYNEQFF.

This chain connects TRBV5-1 to TRBJ1-1; checking the TCRdb D call of TRBD1 is not possible without DNA. Germline CDR1 reads SGHRS; CDR2 reads YFSETQ. The CDR3 totals 15 residues. This CDR3 reads CASSLANGGRDEAFF.

CDR3 sequence: CASSQHRGQGSTYEQYF. The chain recombines TRBV4-2 with TRBJ2-7; TCRdb picks TRBD1, but there is no DNA to check that call. CDR1 is LGHNA, CDR2 YNFKEQ, per germline. The CDR3 is made up of 17 amino acids.

The rearrangement links TRBV24-1 to TRBJ1-5; TCRdb names TRBD1, which stays unverified in the absence of DNA. Germline V gene lookup returns CDR1 KGHDR and CDR2 SFDVKD. The CDR3 spans 18 residues. This chain's CDR3 is CATSDSREGAMGNQPQHF.